Sequencing of this T cell receptor (beta chain) was carried out in a study of T-cell reconstitution after alpha-beta-depleted transplantation in children. Preparing the TCRbeta library involved the use of unique molecular identifiers. TCRdb fed the PCR reads into MiXCR, producing one record per CDR3 protein. The sample holds 150,000 to 250,000 distinct CDR3 sequences, roughly 15% seen once. There are 17 residues in the CDR3. Germline values: CDR1 MGHRA, CDR2 YSYEKL. Trimming removed 1 base from V and 5 bases from J, with 20 bases in between. This clonotype was found many times. Sequenced material: PBMCs from the stem cell graft donor, taken from the stem cell graft. The chain is built from TRBV4-1 and TRBJ1-2, with D unclear. The sequence came from a human donor who donated a stem cell graft to a child with acute lymphoblastic leukemia. This CDR3 is CASSQVPGGRVRYGYTF. The DNA of the CDR3 is TGCGCCAGCAGCCAAGTCCCGGGAGGTCGCGTTAGGTATGGCTACACCTTC.